This TCR beta chain was captured by sequencing in a study of blood T cell repertoires in COVID-19. Source study methods: Using reference gene primer amplification, nucleated cell counts were estimated. TCRdb's table, derived via immunoSEQ multiplex PCR, lists solely in-frame clones and lacks some. V and J calls and clone size are those listed in that table; D and trimming were worked out from the DNA. The sample shows some 99,000 clones, about 90% of them seen only once. Patients of the Seattle cohort, enrolled during active infection, were followed longitudinally. This CDR3 spans 12 amino acids. V lost 8 bases and J lost 0, with 7 bases in between.

The material sequenced was peripheral blood. This chain links TRBV12-3 or TRBV12-4 with TRBJ1-1; no clear D gene. The source of this sequence is a human donor with COVID-19, enrolled during active disease. The donor label of this sample is uncertain. The CDR3 sequence is CASGGMNTEAFF. In nucleotides, the CDR3 is TGTGCCAGCGGCGGGATGAACACTGAAGCTTTCTTT.